The 6 T cell receptor beta chains given below trace back to one sample, sequenced in a study of cytomegalovirus exposure and HLA in healthy donors. PCR involved 60 Vbeta and 13 Jbeta primers. Produced via immunoSEQ multiplex PCR; TCRdb's table is partial and in-frame only. The profile shows about 70,000 clones, 74% of them singletons. Sequencing input: PBMCs. The receptors come from a woman aged 55-70 years in good health and CMV-seropositive.

V and J are TRBV29-1 and TRBJ2-1, with D possibly matching TRBD2 (6 bases). The germline gives CDR1 SQVTM, CDR2 ANQGSEA. The V and J ends lost 4 bases and 5 bases respectively, with 12 bases between them. The CDR3 is 13 amino acids. The CDR3 region is CSVGDSRNNEQFF. The CDR3 nucleotides read TGCAGCGTTGGGGACTCCAGAAACAATGAGCAGTTCTTC.

The V call is TRBV4-2, the J call TRBJ2-5; TRBD2 aligns across 11 bases. V shed 2 bases and J 3 bases; nucleotides not matched to a gene: 2. The CDR3 is 15 amino acids. Germline V gene data show CDR1 as LGHNA and CDR2 as YNFKEQ. CDR3 DNA: TGTGCCAGCAGCCAACCGACTAGCGGGAAAGAGACCCAGTACTTC. As protein: CASSQPTSGKETQYF.

The chain recombines TRBV19 with TRBJ1-6, with no clear D. This CDR3 has 12 amino acids. From germline, CDR1 is LNHDA and CDR2 SQIVND (reference sequence). Trimming removed 5 bases at V and 10 bases at J, with 9 bases between. The CDR3, as DNA: TGTGCCAGTAGTCCCCCGGGATCACCCCTCCACTTT. It specifies CASSPPGSPLHF.

This clone was seen a few times. V is TRBV7-9 and J is TRBJ2-7; D gene unclear. Germline CDR1 reads SEHNR; CDR2 reads FQNEAQ (reference sequence). V lost 1 base and J 4 bases, leaving 5 bases between the germline ends. The CDR3 contains 12 residues. CDR3 DNA: TGTGCCAGCAGCTTAGGTCAGTACGAGCAGTACTTC. Translating gives CASSLGQYEQYF.

V is TRBV2 and J is TRBJ2-2; D may be TRBD1 (6 bases). Germline CDR1 and CDR2: SNHLY and FYNNEI. The CDR3 is 12 amino acids. Trimming took off 10 bases at V and 1 base at J, with 7 bases between the two ends. The CDR3 loop is CAMGQNTGELFF. CDR3 DNA: TGTGCCATGGGACAGAACACCGGGGAGCTGTTTTTT.

The rearrangement links TRBV2 to TRBJ2-2; D call uncertain. This CDR3 is built from 13 residues. V lost 4 bases to trimming and J lost 6 bases, with 9 bases between them. Germline V gene data show CDR1 as SNHLY and CDR2 as FYNNEI. CDR3 amino acids: CASSGVGAGELFF. The CDR3 coding sequence is TGTGCCAGCAGTGGAGTTGGAGCCGGGGAGCTGTTTTTT.